Detailed here is one TCR beta chain. Its matching antigen is unknown. The data stem from a study of cytomegalovirus exposure and HLA in healthy donors. Background on the study: Of over 350 genotyped donors, around 86% grouped in the Caucasian-associated ancestry cluster. Study-level points and caveats: Indistinguishable V segments such as TRBV6-2 and TRBV6-3 were excluded. The productive fraction for most TCR beta V segments was about 87% or about 30% in an earlier analysis.

The primer mix had 60 Vbeta and 13 Jbeta primers. The repertoire was sequenced with immunoSEQ multiplex PCR; TCRdb's copy has only in-frame clones and lacks some. The sample has about 100,000 clones, approximately 79% seen once; the top ten hold around 17%. V lost 4 bases and J lost 5; bases outside the gene matches: 12. The CDR3 is 18 residues long. Looked up from germline, CDR1 is LNHDA and CDR2 is SQIVND (reference sequence). The chain employs TRBV19 and TRBJ2-1; the match to TRBD1 covers 12 bases. The sample consisted of PBMCs. This receptor was obtained from a woman aged 55-75 years in good health and CMV-seropositive. The CDR3 nucleotides are TGTGCCAGTAGTACATACCGGGACAGGGGGCAGATAAACAATGAGCAGTTCTTC. Residues: CASSTYRDRGQINNEQFF.